Below are 13 T cell receptor beta chains sequenced from a single sample in a study of cytomegalovirus exposure and HLA in healthy donors. It was with 60 Vbeta and 13 Jbeta primers that the PCR ran. Using immunoSEQ multiplex PCR, the repertoire was profiled, and TCRdb retains in-frame clones only, with some absent. The sample has 100,000 to 150,000 clones; about three quarters are singletons. Sequencing was performed on PBMCs. The receptors shown here come from a man aged 25-45 years in good health and CMV-seronegative.

The rearrangement links TRBV11-2 to TRBJ2-1, with 9 bases aligning to TRBD1. V was pared by 4 bases and J by 5 bases, with 6 bases of the junction left unmatched. The CDR3 contains 15 residues. The V gene's germline CDR1 is SGHAT and CDR2 FQNNGV. The CDR3 reads CASSYRDRANNEQFF. DNA for the CDR3: TGTGCCAGCAGCTACCGGGACAGGGCTAACAATGAGCAGTTCTTC.

V gene TRBV19 combines with J gene TRBJ2-5; 7 positions match TRBD1. This CDR3 spans 16 amino acids. V was clipped by 6 bases and J by 1 base; unmatched bases: 11. The germline CDR1 and CDR2 sequences are LNHDA and SQIVND (reference sequence). CDR3 residues: CASSPWTGFSQETQYF. In DNA, the CDR3 is TGTGCCAGTAGCCCTTGGACAGGATTCTCCCAAGAGACCCAGTACTTC. The full variable domain, with the rest looked up from reference TRBV19 and TRBJ2-5, is DGGITQSPKYLFRKEGQNVTLSCEQNLNHDAMYWYRQDPGQGLRLIYYSQIVNDFQKGDIAEGYSVSREKKESFPLTVTSAQKNPTAFYLCASSPWTGFSQETQYFGPGTRLLVL.

V is TRBV7-9 and J is TRBJ1-1; D ambiguous. Germline CDR1 reads SEHNR; CDR2 reads FQNEAQ (reference sequence). The CDR3 contains 15 residues. With 3 bases removed from V and 3 bases from J, the gap between germline ends came to 14 bases. CDR3 residues: CASSFIFREDTEAFF. Written as DNA, the CDR3 is TGTGCCAGCAGCTTCATCTTCCGGGAGGACACTGAAGCTTTCTTT.

The chain employs TRBV30 and TRBJ2-5; 7 nucleotides match TRBD1. V shed 0 bases, J shed 2 bases, and the junction held 12 bases outside the gene matches. The CDR3 consists of 17 residues. Germline values: CDR1 GTSNPN, CDR2 SVGIG (reference sequence). This CDR3 is CAWSVLRVGQHQETQYF. The CDR3 DNA is TGTGCCTGGAGTGTACTTAGGGTGGGACAGCATCAAGAGACCCAGTACTTC.

On this clone: This sample also contains other DNA sequences that code for the same CDR3. The V gene is TRBV28, the J gene TRBJ1-1, with D possibly matching TRBD1 (5 bases). CDR1 MDHEN and CDR2 SYDVKM come from the germline V gene. V was pared by 1 base and J by 1 base, with 10 bases between. The CDR3 consists of 15 residues. The CDR3, as DNA: TGTGCCAGCAGTTTATTAGGGCAGGGGAACACTGAAGCTTTCTTT. Protein: CASSLLGQGNTEAFF.

In its sample, this clone was seen a few times. The chain employs TRBV6-6 and TRBJ1-2; D gene ambiguous. Germline CDR1 MNHNY, CDR2 SVGAGI (reference sequence). This CDR3 spans 16 amino acids. V was pared by 6 bases and J by 4 bases, with 21 bases between. CDR3 nucleotide sequence: TGTGCCAGCAGCTTCCCTATCCAGACATCCGCCTATGGCTACACCTTC. It codes for CASSFPIQTSAYGYTF.

J is TRBJ1-3 and V is TRBV9, with 7 bases lining up with TRBD1. CDR1 SGDLS and CDR2 YYNGEE come from the germline V gene. The CDR3 is 15 residues long. J lost 0 bases, V lost 4 bases, and 4 bases had no gene match. This CDR3 is CASSRGQTSGNTIYF. The CDR3 DNA is TGTGCCAGCAGCCGGGGACAGACCTCTGGAAACACCATATATTTT.

The gene calls are TRBV5-1 and TRBJ2-3, with D unresolved. The CDR3 sequence is 14 residues long. With 4 bases removed from V and 5 bases from J, the gap between germline ends came to 14 bases. Per the germline V gene, CDR1 is SGHRS and CDR2 is YFSETQ. CDR3 in DNA: TGCGCCAGCAGCAGCGTGTCGTTGGAAGATACGCAGTATTTT. It codes for CASSSVSLEDTQYF.

The chain uses TRBV28 and TRBJ2-1, with TRBD1 identical over 7 bases. The CDR3 consists of 14 residues. The germline CDR1 and CDR2 sequences are MDHEN and SYDVKM. Germline trimming cut 2 bases from V and 4 bases from J; bases unmatched to any gene: 2. The chain's CDR3 is CASSLRGPYNEQFF. Written as DNA, the CDR3 is TGTGCCAGCAGTTTAAGGGGGCCTTACAATGAGCAGTTCTTC.

The J gene is TRBJ1-1, the V gene TRBV5-1; D remains unclear. This CDR3 has 12 residues. Germline V gives CDR1 SGHRS, CDR2 YFSETQ. The V and J ends lost 3 bases and 5 bases respectively, with 8 bases between them. The CDR3 spells CASSSDTTEAFF. The CDR3 coding sequence is TGCGCCAGCAGCTCTGACACGACTGAAGCTTTCTTT.

This chain uses TRBV15 with TRBJ2-2; 7 nucleotides align to TRBD2. J gave up 2 bases and V 0 bases, and 6 bases lay outside the gene matches. There are 17 residues in the CDR3. Germline V gene sequence: CDR1 LNHNV, CDR2 YYDKDF (reference sequence). The CDR3 protein is CATSRDKRLANTGELFF. The CDR3 DNA follows: TGTGCCACCAGCAGAGATAAGCGACTAGCAAACACCGGGGAGCTGTTTTTT.

This clone came up a few times. The chain employs TRBV28 and TRBJ1-5; 7 bases fit TRBD1. The CDR3 loop spans 15 amino acids. Germline-derived CDR1 and CDR2 are MDHEN and SYDVKM. V was pared by 1 base and J by 7 bases, with 7 bases of the junction left unmatched. The CDR3 here is CASSLLSGGGQPQHF. The CDR3 region has the DNA TGTGCCAGCAGTTTATTGTCAGGGGGAGGACAGCCCCAGCATTTT.

This clone was recorded a few times. The rearrangement links TRBV19 to TRBJ2-2; 7 bases fit TRBD2. Per the germline V gene, CDR1 is LNHDA and CDR2 is SQIVND (reference sequence). This CDR3 contains 15 residues. Trimming at V came to 1 base and at J to 3 bases, leaving 2 bases not matched to a gene. The CDR3, as DNA: TGTGCCAGTAGTATAGGGACTAGTCACACCGGGGAGCTGTTTTTT. This codes for CASSIGTSHTGELFF.